The rows below give T cell receptor beta chains drawn from one sample of a study of shared clonotypes between healthy human individuals. The method was immunoSEQ multiplex PCR; TCRdb's version includes in-frame clones alone and lacks a portion of them. The sample lists 1.5 million to 2.5 million clones, approximately 94% occurring once. The sequenced sample was naive CD8+ T cells sorted from blood. These TCRs come from a man aged 18 to 35 in good health. Each CDR3 is given with its conserved first and last residue. A D gene is named only where the DNA matches it firmly. Some rows have no size entry. The others give once, few or many, or a class for an expanded clone.

clone_size: -
j_call: TRBJ2-5
d_call: TRBD2
v_call: TRBV5-8
cdr3_aa: CASSLVASGRASQETQYF
cdr3_nt: TGTGCCAGCAGCTTGGTGGCTAGCGGGAGGGCCTCCCAAGAGACCCAGTACTTC

clone_size: -
j_call: TRBJ1-2
d_call: -
v_call: TRBV27
cdr3_aa: CASSFQALPNYGYTF
cdr3_nt: TGTGCCAGCAGTTTTCAGGCTCTACCTAACTATGGCTACACCTTC

clone_size: -
j_call: TRBJ2-1
d_call: -
v_call: TRBV13
cdr3_aa: CASSPQLRQIPEQFF
cdr3_nt: TGTGCCAGCAGCCCTCAACTACGCCAAATTCCCGAGCAGTTCTTC

clone_size: -
j_call: TRBJ1-6
d_call: -
v_call: TRBV4-1
cdr3_aa: CASSQDEGNSPLHF
cdr3_nt: TGCGCCAGCAGCCAAGATGAAGGGAATTCACCCCTCCACTTT

clone_size: -
j_call: TRBJ2-5
d_call: -
v_call: TRBV25-1
cdr3_aa: CASSDSRQAQETQYF
cdr3_nt: TGTGCCAGCAGTGACTCGAGGCAAGCACAAGAGACCCAGTACTTC

clone_size: -
j_call: TRBJ2-7
d_call: TRBD1
v_call: TRBV5-4
cdr3_aa: CASSPGQGAHTYEQYF
cdr3_nt: TGTGCCAGCAGCCCCGGGCAGGGGGCGCATACCTACGAGCAGTACTTC

clone_size: -
j_call: TRBJ1-6
d_call: -
v_call: TRBV27
cdr3_aa: CASSLPSYNSPLHF
cdr3_nt: TGTGCCAGCAGTTTACCCTCCTATAATTCACCCCTCCACTTT

clone_size: -
j_call: TRBJ2-5
d_call: TRBD2
v_call: TRBV7-3
cdr3_aa: CASSLTSGGAQETQYF
cdr3_nt: TGTGCCAGCAGCCTTACTAGCGGGGGGGCCCAAGAGACCCAGTACTTC

clone_size: -
j_call: TRBJ1-1
d_call: -
v_call: TRBV10-2
cdr3_aa: CASSELGTNTEAFF
cdr3_nt: TGCGCCAGCAGTGAGCTGGGAACGAACACTGAAGCTTTCTTT

clone_size: -
j_call: TRBJ2-1
d_call: -
v_call: TRBV7-6
cdr3_aa: CASSQQGRGGEQFF
cdr3_nt: TGTGCCAGCAGCCAACAGGGCCGCGGGGGTGAGCAGTTCTTC

clone_size: -
j_call: TRBJ2-7
d_call: -
v_call: TRBV2
cdr3_aa: CASSESGSQSTYEQYF
cdr3_nt: TGTGCCAGCAGTGAATCTGGTTCCCAGAGTACCTACGAGCAGTACTTC

clone_size: -
j_call: TRBJ2-7
d_call: TRBD2
v_call: TRBV10-1
cdr3_aa: CASGASGPYEQYF
cdr3_nt: TGCGCCAGCGGGGCTAGCGGTCCCTACGAGCAGTACTTC

clone_size: -
j_call: TRBJ1-1
d_call: -
v_call: TRBV9
cdr3_aa: CASTNTGVSEAFF
cdr3_nt: TGTGCCAGCACCAACACAGGCGTGTCTGAAGCTTTCTTT

clone_size: -
j_call: TRBJ2-7
d_call: TRBD2
v_call: TRBV7-6
cdr3_aa: CASSSLLAGDFEQYF
cdr3_nt: TGTGCCAGCAGCTCGCTACTAGCGGGAGATTTCGAGCAGTACTTC

clone_size: -
j_call: TRBJ1-5
d_call: -
v_call: TRBV28
cdr3_aa: CASRRNEYSNQPQHF
cdr3_nt: TGTGCCAGCAGGAGGAATGAGTATAGCAATCAGCCCCAGCATTTT

clone_size: -
j_call: TRBJ1-2
d_call: -
v_call: TRBV6-1
cdr3_aa: CASSLWRQTNYGYTF
cdr3_nt: TGTGCCAGCAGTTTATGGAGACAGACTAACTATGGCTACACCTTC

clone_size: -
j_call: TRBJ2-7
d_call: TRBD2
v_call: TRBV6-6
cdr3_aa: CASRSDSGTPYYEQYF
cdr3_nt: TGTGCCAGCAGGTCAGATAGCGGGACGCCGTACTACGAGCAGTACTTC

clone_size: -
j_call: TRBJ2-2
d_call: -
v_call: TRBV6-1
cdr3_aa: CAIDTVTEELFF
cdr3_nt: TGTGCCATTGATACTGTCACGGAGGAGCTGTTTTTT

clone_size: -
j_call: TRBJ1-6
d_call: -
v_call: TRBV4-1
cdr3_aa: CASSQDDRSNSPLHF
cdr3_nt: TGCGCCAGCAGCCAAGATGACAGGTCGAATTCACCCCTCCACTTT

clone_size: -
j_call: TRBJ1-1
d_call: -
v_call: TRBV5-6
cdr3_aa: CASSLMSRGDTEAFF
cdr3_nt: TGTGCCAGCAGCTTGATGAGCAGGGGAGACACTGAAGCTTTCTTT

clone_size: -
j_call: TRBJ2-3
d_call: TRBD2
v_call: TRBV30
cdr3_aa: CAWSILGGREADTQYF
cdr3_nt: TGTGCCTGGAGTATCCTCGGCGGGCGGGAGGCAGATACGCAGTATTTT

clone_size: -
j_call: TRBJ1-2
d_call: TRBD1
v_call: TRBV4-1
cdr3_aa: CASSHKGQNYGYTF
cdr3_nt: TGCGCCAGCAGCCACAAGGGACAGAACTATGGCTACACCTTC

clone_size: -
j_call: TRBJ1-4
d_call: -
v_call: TRBV11-2
cdr3_aa: CASSFSRGSNEKLFF
cdr3_nt: TGTGCCAGCAGCTTCAGCCGGGGCTCTAATGAAAAACTGTTTTTT

clone_size: -
j_call: TRBJ2-7
d_call: TRBD2
v_call: TRBV27
cdr3_aa: CASSLGKGGLGYEQYF
cdr3_nt: TGTGCCAGCAGTTTGGGTAAGGGAGGGTTAGGCTACGAGCAGTACTTC

clone_size: -
j_call: TRBJ2-2
d_call: -
v_call: TRBV5-6
cdr3_aa: CASSSMGRSNTGELFF
cdr3_nt: TGTGCCAGCAGTTCTATGGGCCGGTCGAACACCGGGGAGCTGTTTTTT

clone_size: -
j_call: TRBJ1-2
d_call: -
v_call: TRBV6-5
cdr3_aa: CASSLAGRNGYTF
cdr3_nt: TGTGCCAGCAGTTTGGCGGGACGAAATGGCTACACCTTC

clone_size: -
j_call: TRBJ1-3
d_call: -
v_call: TRBV7-8
cdr3_aa: CASSPGGGAGNTIYF
cdr3_nt: TGTGCCAGCAGCCCTGGCGGAGGGGCAGGAAACACCATATATTTT

clone_size: once
j_call: TRBJ2-3
d_call: TRBD2
v_call: TRBV11-2
cdr3_aa: CASSLGDGLAGGPDTQYF
cdr3_nt: TGTGCCAGCAGCTTAGGGGACGGACTAGCGGGGGGCCCAGATACGCAGTATTTT

clone_size: -
j_call: TRBJ2-7
d_call: -
v_call: TRBV6-6
cdr3_aa: CASRQVWQGGHEQYF
cdr3_nt: TGTGCCAGCAGACAGGTCTGGCAGGGGGGCCACGAGCAGTACTTC

clone_size: -
j_call: TRBJ2-7
d_call: -
v_call: TRBV2
cdr3_aa: CASSENVPALDSYEQYF
cdr3_nt: TGTGCCAGCAGTGAAAACGTTCCGGCCTTAGATTCCTACGAGCAGTACTTC

clone_size: -
j_call: TRBJ1-2
d_call: -
v_call: TRBV13
cdr3_aa: CASSLGRGIEGYTF
cdr3_nt: TGTGCCAGCAGCTTAGGCCGTGGCATAGAAGGCTACACCTTC

clone_size: -
j_call: TRBJ2-7
d_call: -
v_call: TRBV10-3
cdr3_aa: CAISESMVKNEQYF
cdr3_nt: TGTGCCATCAGTGAGTCAATGGTAAAGAACGAGCAGTACTTC

clone_size: -
j_call: TRBJ1-1
d_call: -
v_call: TRBV6-1
cdr3_aa: CASSELGDNYPEAFF
cdr3_nt: TGTGCCAGCAGTGAATTAGGGGACAATTACCCTGAAGCTTTCTTT

clone_size: -
j_call: TRBJ2-7
d_call: TRBD2
v_call: TRBV7-9
cdr3_aa: CASRGGGTYEQYF
cdr3_nt: TGTGCCAGCCGGGGGGGAGGGACCTACGAGCAGTACTTC

clone_size: -
j_call: TRBJ2-7
d_call: TRBD2
v_call: TRBV6-5
cdr3_aa: CASSYTLGGGAEQYF
cdr3_nt: TGTGCCAGCAGTTACACGCTAGGCGGGGGGGCCGAGCAGTACTTC

clone_size: -
j_call: TRBJ1-2
d_call: -
v_call: TRBV27
cdr3_aa: CASSSDGALDYGYTF
cdr3_nt: TGTGCCAGCAGTTCCGACGGAGCCCTAGACTATGGCTACACCTTC

clone_size: few
j_call: TRBJ2-7
d_call: TRBD2
v_call: TRBV19
cdr3_aa: CASSIVRGEEQYF
cdr3_nt: TGTGCCAGTAGTATAGTGCGGGGGGAAGAGCAGTACTTC

clone_size: -
j_call: TRBJ2-7
d_call: -
v_call: TRBV5-5
cdr3_aa: CASSSEDYYEQYF
cdr3_nt: TGTGCCAGCAGCTCAGAGGACTACTACGAGCAGTACTTC

clone_size: -
j_call: TRBJ2-7
d_call: TRBD1
v_call: TRBV27
cdr3_aa: CASSWTGGLYEQYF
cdr3_nt: TGTGCCAGCAGTTGGACAGGGGGTTTATATGAGCAGTACTTC

clone_size: -
j_call: TRBJ1-1
d_call: TRBD1
v_call: TRBV27
cdr3_aa: CASRPRQGIGAFF
cdr3_nt: TGTGCCAGCAGGCCCCGACAGGGGATTGGAGCTTTCTTT

clone_size: -
j_call: TRBJ2-7
d_call: TRBD1
v_call: TRBV7-2
cdr3_aa: CASSAHLGTGSYEQYF
cdr3_nt: TGTGCCAGCAGCGCCCACCTCGGGACAGGGTCCTACGAGCAGTACTTC

clone_size: -
j_call: TRBJ2-1
d_call: TRBD2
v_call: TRBV7-9
cdr3_aa: CASSLSLAGGNEQFF
cdr3_nt: TGTGCCAGCAGCTTATCACTAGCGGGAGGCAATGAGCAGTTCTTC

clone_size: -
j_call: TRBJ2-7
d_call: TRBD1
v_call: TRBV28
cdr3_aa: CASSRTGGNEQYF
cdr3_nt: TGTGCCAGCAGTCGGACAGGGGGTAACGAGCAGTACTTC

clone_size: -
j_call: TRBJ1-1
d_call: -
v_call: TRBV14
cdr3_aa: CASSQEGMNTEAFF
cdr3_nt: TGTGCCAGCAGCCAAGAGGGGATGAACACTGAAGCTTTCTTT

clone_size: -
j_call: TRBJ1-4
d_call: TRBD1
v_call: TRBV7-8
cdr3_aa: CASSADRGLHEKLFF
cdr3_nt: TGTGCCAGCAGCGCCGACAGGGGACTTCATGAAAAACTGTTTTTT

clone_size: -
j_call: TRBJ2-3
d_call: -
v_call: TRBV6-5
cdr3_aa: CASSYYAGSITDTQYF
cdr3_nt: TGTGCCAGCAGTTACTATGCGGGGTCTATCACAGATACGCAGTATTTT

clone_size: -
j_call: TRBJ2-7
d_call: TRBD1
v_call: TRBV6-1
cdr3_aa: CASSVLGQGRYEQYF
cdr3_nt: TGTGCCAGCAGTGTCCTGGGACAGGGAAGGTACGAGCAGTACTTC

clone_size: -
j_call: TRBJ1-5
d_call: -
v_call: TRBV5-5
cdr3_aa: CASSPHAGSNQPQHF
cdr3_nt: TGTGCCAGCAGCCCCCACGCAGGGAGCAATCAGCCCCAGCATTTT

clone_size: -
j_call: TRBJ2-2
d_call: -
v_call: TRBV30
cdr3_aa: CAWAGGVGAGELFF
cdr3_nt: TGTGCCTGGGCCGGGGGCGTTGGGGCCGGGGAGCTGTTTTTT

clone_size: -
j_call: TRBJ1-1
d_call: -
v_call: TRBV7-9
cdr3_aa: CASSPGAEAFF
cdr3_nt: TGTGCCAGCAGCCCTGGGGCTGAAGCTTTCTTT

clone_size: -
j_call: TRBJ2-7
d_call: -
v_call: TRBV7-6
cdr3_aa: CASSLGRGPSYEQYF
cdr3_nt: TGTGCCAGCAGCTTAGGTCGCGGGCCCTCCTACGAGCAGTACTTC

clone_size: -
j_call: TRBJ1-5
d_call: -
v_call: TRBV19
cdr3_aa: CASSIVGGGNQPQHF
cdr3_nt: TGTGCCAGTAGTATAGTCGGGGGAGGCAATCAGCCCCAGCATTTT

clone_size: -
j_call: TRBJ2-4
d_call: -
v_call: TRBV19
cdr3_aa: CASSIAQRFQAKNIQYF
cdr3_nt: TGTGCCAGTAGTATTGCCCAGCGGTTCCAAGCCAAAAACATTCAGTACTTC